The sample holds one count of the clone carrying this TCR beta chain. Using unique molecular identifiers, the investigators prepared the TCRbeta library. MiXCR, applied by TCRdb to the PCR reads, yields one record per CDR3 protein. This table holds 190,000 or so distinct CDR3 sequences, about 14% found once. These data originate in a study of T-cell reconstitution after alpha-beta-depleted transplantation in children. The specimen was PBMCs from the stem cell graft donor, collected from the stem cell graft. The TCR comes from a human donor who donated a stem cell graft to a child with acute lymphoblastic leukemia.

CDR3: CASSQGLAGGWRNEQFF. In DNA, the CDR3 is TGTGCCAGCAGCCAAGGCTTGGCGGGAGGGTGGAGGAATGAGCAGTTCTTC. This chain connects TRBV14 to TRBJ2-1, with 9 bases lining up with TRBD2. Germline V gene lookup returns CDR1 SGHDN and CDR2 FVKESK. V was pared by 1 base and J by 7 bases, with 11 bases of the junction left unmatched. The CDR3 sequence is 17 residues long. Drawing the rest from reference TRBV14 and TRBJ2-1, the complete variable domain is EAGVTQFPSHSVIEKGQTVTLRCDPISGHDNLYWYRRVMGKEIKFLLHFVKESKQDESGMPNNRFLAERTGGTYSTLKVQPAELEDSGVYFCASSQGLAGGWRNEQFFGPGTRLTVL.